The clone carrying this TCR beta chain was observed at least ten times. As yet, its antigen is unknown. Breast cancer patients provided tissue from their axillary draining lymph nodes. This CDR3 region has 12 residues. Germline V gene data show CDR1 as MNHNY and CDR2 as SVGAGI (reference sequence). These data come from a study of breast tumors, draining lymph nodes, adjacent tissues. TCRdb itself ran the multiplex PCR reads through MiXCR, one entry per CDR3 protein. The sample records 150,000 to 200,000 distinct CDR3 sequences, around 33% being singletons. General study findings and limits: The data were judged consistent with most tumor T cells coming from lymph node and expanding in tumor. Tumor TCR diversity was below lymph nodes but above nontumor tissue. Tumor T cell lymph node origin was a supported hypothesis, not proven.

This clonotype was sampled from a female donor with breast cancer. Some clones in this sample may be carry-over from other donors' samples. J is TRBJ1-5 and V is TRBV6-6; tentatively, D is TRBD1 (5 bases). Sequenced sample: axillary lymph node tissue. The CDR3 DNA reads as TGTAAAACCGGACACCGGAATCAGCCCCAGCATTTT. Translated, it gives CKTGHRNQPQHF.